This T cell receptor (beta chain) was captured by sequencing in a study of T cells after yellow fever vaccination. About the research overall: For low cell numbers, libraries were made with SMART-Seq v4 Ultra Low Input. Whole-study results and caveats: Weaker in magnitude, the secondary response showed a faster peak on day 5 versus 15. In FACS-sorted repertoires, abundant clonotypes from the bulk population could appear as contaminants.

The V end lost 4 bases, the J end lost 5 bases, and 11 bases lay between the germline ends. Germline loops: CDR1 ENHRY, CDR2 SYGVKD. This CDR3 contains 13 residues. TCRdb re-called the 5' RACE reads through MiXCR, storing one row per CDR3 protein. The repertoire holds more than 15,000 distinct CDR3 sequences, with just over 4% as singletons. This clonotype has a count of ten or more. The material was PBMCs, either bulk or a sorted T-cell subset (CD4+, CD8+, memory, or dextramer-sorted; not recorded which), obtained 15 days after the yellow fever booster vaccination. The gene calls are TRBV10-3 and TRBJ1-1, with D perhaps TRBD1 (6 bases). This TCR came from a man younger than 40 who received the YFV17D yellow fever vaccine. In DNA form, the CDR3 reads TGTGCCATCAGTGGACAGGAGACGACTGAAGCTTTCTTT. The encoded protein is CAISGQETTEAFF.